This T cell receptor (beta chain) was found in a study of PD-L1 blockade in urothelial cancer. The protocol was immunoSEQ multiplex PCR, while the TCRdb copy is restricted to in-frame clones and leaves out a portion. The sample consists of under 55,000 clones, roughly 84% of them appearing once. The CDR3 is made up of 15 amino acids. The V segment lost 4 bases and the J segment 4 bases; nucleotides outside the gene matches: 8. Germline loops: CDR1 SGHKS, CDR2 YYEKEE (reference sequence). Urothelial carcinoma in patients was locally advanced or metastatic. Source: PBMCs, taken around atezolizumab (anti-PD-L1) treatment. This clonotype was obtained from a man aged 35 to 55 with urothelial cancer. The gene calls are TRBV5-5 and TRBJ2-7; 10 nucleotides align to TRBD2. The CDR3 protein is CASSRLAGTGYEQYF. CDR3 DNA: TGTGCCAGCAGCCGACTAGCGGGTACGGGGTACGAGCAGTACTTC.